Listed below are T cell receptor beta chains from one sample, sequenced in a study of blood T cell repertoires in COVID-19. Clones were read by immunoSEQ multiplex PCR, and TCRdb kept only the in-frame ones, dropping some. The sample contains 120,000 to 150,000 clones, more than 75% of which appear only once. The source material was PBMCs or T cells enriched from blood (not recorded which). The source is a woman aged 25 to 45 with acute COVID-19. Each CDR3 is given with its conserved first and last residue. The D gene is left open where the match is weak.

V	J	D	CDR3
TRBV10-3	TRBJ1-5	TRBD1	CAISESGQNSNQPQHF
TRBV28	TRBJ2-7	-	CASSPDDYDGNYEQYF
TRBV7-3	TRBJ1-1	-	CASSLEQGPNTEAFF
TRBV20-1	TRBJ2-5	-	CSMDSQETQYF
TRBV3-1/TRBV3-2	TRBJ2-3	-	CASSQTRDTQYF
TRBV29-1	TRBJ2-7	TRBD1	CSVETRDRGWYEQYF
TRBV19	TRBJ1-4	TRBD1	CASSNRQGISEKLFF
TRBV7-3	TRBJ2-3	-	CASSQQNTDTQYF
TRBV5-6	TRBJ1-5	-	CASSLGLNQPQHF
TRBV28	TRBJ2-2	-	CASTGQNTGELFF
TRBV29-1	TRBJ1-1	-	CSVDRGGRAFF
TRBV28	TRBJ1-4	-	CASSLQGLDEKLFF
TRBV16	TRBJ2-7	TRBD2	CASTVSGDYEQYF
TRBV28	TRBJ1-5	TRBD1	CASRQTGAAGPQHF
TRBV18	TRBJ2-3	TRBD2	CASSPILAGGTDTQYF
TRBV7-9	TRBJ2-3	TRBD1	CASSPTGGTDTQYF
TRBV28	TRBJ2-3	TRBD2	CASRLSGRAWDTQYF
TRBV28	TRBJ1-4	-	CASVPWGEANEKLFF
TRBV6-1	TRBJ1-2	-	CASSEGFGHGYTF
TRBV27	TRBJ2-3	-	CASSYLRAQTQYF
TRBV13	TRBJ2-1	TRBD2	CASSEGLAGHNEQFF
TRBV6-4	TRBJ2-3	TRBD2	CASSGTSGSWDTQYF
TRBV7-9	TRBJ1-1	-	CASSFSDTEAFF
TRBV3-1/TRBV3-2	TRBJ2-5	-	CASSSRETQYF
TRBV27	TRBJ1-1	TRBD1	CASSPIGDRVNTEAFF
TRBV6-5	TRBJ1-1	-	CASSYSQGTEAFF
TRBV7-9	TRBJ1-6	TRBD1	CASSLIETGGYNSPLHF
TRBV15	TRBJ2-7	TRBD1	CATSGSRDSSYEQYF
TRBV9	TRBJ2-3	-	CASSVGNSKTDTQYF
TRBV24-1	TRBJ1-3	-	CATSDPGADTIYF
TRBV30	TRBJ1-2	-	CAWSSQGLNYGYTF
TRBV15	TRBJ2-3	-	CATSRDVWGTKTSDTQYF
TRBV7-3	TRBJ2-1	TRBD1	CASSFGGTGSPYNEQFF
TRBV7-2	TRBJ2-5	TRBD2	CASSLGWAGVVRETQYF
TRBV6-2/TRBV6-3	TRBJ2-3	TRBD1	CASSYQGAADTQYF
TRBV7-2	TRBJ1-5	-	CASSYRGQPQHF
TRBV6-4	TRBJ2-1	-	CASSDSLEGGEQFF
TRBV6-2/TRBV6-3	TRBJ2-5	-	CASSYSPQTPETQYF
TRBV9	TRBJ2-2	-	CASSVGGSNTGELFF
TRBV6-2/TRBV6-3	TRBJ1-5	TRBD1	CASSAGQPNQPQHF
TRBV7-9	TRBJ1-2	TRBD1	CASSVGQGNGYTF
TRBV29-1	TRBJ2-1	TRBD2	CSVLAGVGNEQFF
TRBV3-1/TRBV3-2	TRBJ1-2	-	CASSQGAGPYGYTF
TRBV28	TRBJ2-6	-	CASSLGETTGANVLTF
TRBV4-1	TRBJ1-5	-	CASSQEAGWGNQPQHF
TRBV7-2	TRBJ1-5	-	CASSLVGGTSNQPQHF
TRBV30	TRBJ1-6	-	CAWSVRGNSPLHF
TRBV6-4	TRBJ2-7	-	CASSDDSLRAYEQYF
TRBV29-1	TRBJ1-1	-	CSVTVTNTEAFF
TRBV4-3	TRBJ2-5	-	CASSQLLAIEETQYF
TRBV18	TRBJ2-1	-	CASSPPVADNEQFF
TRBV6-5	TRBJ1-2	-	CASGGGGPSGYTF
TRBV30	TRBJ2-1	TRBD2	CAWSPATSGYNEQFF